This T cell receptor beta chain came from a study of metastatic and nonmetastatic thyroid tumors. Looking at the study overall: Comparison of repertoires was carried out across blood and tumor or nodule tissue from malignant and benign thyroid patients.

Overall study findings and caveats: It was reportedly found that TCR beta diversity was significantly higher in malignant thyroid tumors than in benign nodules, a difference seen in both blood and tumor samples.

Original handling: Construction of a distant-metastasis classifier for papillary thyroid cancer relied on CDR3 differences across clinicopathological groups. TCRdb reassembled clones from the PCR reads with MiXCR. For this entry, the V and J calls and clone size follow TCRdb and not the study's own pipeline. The data hold about 43,000 clones, with approximately 3% observed a single time. This clone was detected only a few times. Its specificity is not known. No patient had received any treatment before thyroid surgery. The receptor's source is a female donor with papillary thyroid cancer or a benign thyroid nodule (not recorded which). Some clones in this sample may be carry-over from other donors' samples. The sequencing input was blood.

DNA of the CDR3: TGTGCCAGCAGCTTAGCGGGGGGGCTGTATTACGAGCAGTACTTC. It codes for CASSLAGGLYYEQYF. The chain couples TRBV9 to TRBJ2-7; 11 nucleotides match TRBD2. This CDR3 spans 15 amino acids. CDR1 and CDR2 (germline): SGDLS, YYNGEE. Losses at the gene ends were 4 bases for V and 4 bases for J; bases not matched to a gene: 7.